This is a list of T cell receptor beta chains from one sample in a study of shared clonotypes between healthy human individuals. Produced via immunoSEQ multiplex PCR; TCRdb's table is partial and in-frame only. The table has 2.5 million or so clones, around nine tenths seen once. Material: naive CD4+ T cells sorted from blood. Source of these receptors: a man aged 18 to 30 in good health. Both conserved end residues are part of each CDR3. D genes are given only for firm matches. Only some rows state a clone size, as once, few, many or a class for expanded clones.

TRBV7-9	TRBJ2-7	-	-	TGTGCCAGCAGCTTGAACAGCATCTCCTACGAGCAGTACTTC	CASSLNSISYEQYF
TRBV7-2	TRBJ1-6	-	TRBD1	TGTGCCAGCAGCCGGTCGGGGACAGATACTAGTTCACCCCTCCACTTT	CASSRSGTDTSSPLHF
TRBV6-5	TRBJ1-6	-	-	TGTGCCAGCAGCGGGACGCACACTAATTCACCCCTCCACTTT	CASSGTHTNSPLHF
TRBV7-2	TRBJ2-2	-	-	TGTGCCAGCAGCGACCCCACCGGGAAGAACACCGGGGAGCTGTTTTTT	CASSDPTGKNTGELFF
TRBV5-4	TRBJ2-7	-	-	TGTGCCAGCAGTTTACCGGGCCAAGGAGACTACGAGCAGTACTTC	CASSLPGQGDYEQYF
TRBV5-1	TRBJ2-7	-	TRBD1	TGCGCCAGCAGCCCGAGACAGGGGGCAGGTGAGCAGTACTTC	CASSPRQGAGEQYF
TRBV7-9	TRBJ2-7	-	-	TGTGCCAGCAGCTTAGAAGCAACTTCCTACGAGCAGTACTTC	CASSLEATSYEQYF
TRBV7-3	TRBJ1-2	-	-	TGTGCCAGCAGCGAACAACAGGGAATCCGCTATGGCTACACCTTC	CASSEQQGIRYGYTF
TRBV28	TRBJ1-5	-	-	TGTGCCAGCAGTTCGACAGGCCTCAATCAGCCCCAGCATTTT	CASSSTGLNQPQHF
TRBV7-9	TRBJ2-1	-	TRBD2	TGTGCCAGCAGCGTAGCGGGAGGGGGTGAGCAGTTCTTC	CASSVAGGGEQFF
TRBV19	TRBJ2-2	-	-	TGTGCCAGTAGTATTCGGGTTGGCATCGGGGTCCACGGGGAGCTGTTTTTT	CASSIRVGIGVHGELFF
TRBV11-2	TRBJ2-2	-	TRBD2	TGTGCCAGCAGCTTCTTAGCGGGAGAGAACACCGGGGAGCTGTTTTTT	CASSFLAGENTGELFF
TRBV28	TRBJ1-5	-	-	TGTGCCAGCAGCTCGACAGGCCCTCAGCCCCAGCATTTT	CASSSTGPQPQHF
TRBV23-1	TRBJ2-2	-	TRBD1	TGCGCCAGCAGTCACCCGGCGGGACAGGGGGCTTCGGGGGAGCTGTTTTTT	CASSHPAGQGASGELFF
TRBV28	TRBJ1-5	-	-	TGTGCCAGCCGAGAGTCGGGGGGCTTTAAGCCCCAGCATTTT	CASRESGGFKPQHF
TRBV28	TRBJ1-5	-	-	TGTGCCAGCGGGCCACAGGGCCGCAATCAGCCCCAGCATTTT	CASGPQGRNQPQHF
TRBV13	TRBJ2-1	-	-	TGTGCCAGCAGCTTAGGCGGGCGAAGCTCCTACAATGAGCAGTTCTTC	CASSLGGRSSYNEQFF
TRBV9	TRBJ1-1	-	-	TGTGCCAGCAGCGTAGGTAGGGCAGGGAGCACTGAAGCTTTCTTT	CASSVGRAGSTEAFF
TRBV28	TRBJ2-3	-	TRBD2	TGTGCCAGCGGACTAGCGGGGGGCTCTAGCACAGATACGCAGTATTTT	CASGLAGGSSTDTQYF
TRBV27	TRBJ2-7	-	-	TGTGCCAGCAGTCCCCTGACGGACCTATACGAGCAGTACTTC	CASSPLTDLYEQYF
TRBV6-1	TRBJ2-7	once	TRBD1	TGTGCCAGCAGTGTCGACAGGGCCTCCTACGAGCAGTACTTC	CASSVDRASYEQYF
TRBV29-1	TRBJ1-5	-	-	TGCAGCGTTGAAGAGGGGAGCAATCAGCCCCAGCATTTT	CSVEEGSNQPQHF
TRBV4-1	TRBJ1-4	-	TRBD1	TGCGCCAGCAGCCCCACCGGGACAGGGAACCAAAATGAAAAACTGTTTTTT	CASSPTGTGNQNEKLFF
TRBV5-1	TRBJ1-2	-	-	TGCGCCAGCAGCTTGGTGCAGGGCACCTATGGCTACACCTTC	CASSLVQGTYGYTF
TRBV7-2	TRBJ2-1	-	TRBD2	TGTGCCAGCAGCCGGTGGGCTAGCGGGGGGGCGAATGAGCAGTTCTTC	CASSRWASGGANEQFF
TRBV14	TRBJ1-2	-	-	TGTGCCAGCAATGATGTTGGGAGCGGCTACACCTTC	CASNDVGSGYTF
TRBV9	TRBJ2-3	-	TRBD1	TGTGCCAGCAGCGAAACAGGGGGCGGAGGAGGTACAGATACGCAGTATTTT	CASSETGGGGGTDTQYF
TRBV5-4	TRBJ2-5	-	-	TGTGCCAGCAGCGTCGTTGGGAGCCAGGAGACCCAGTACTTC	CASSVVGSQETQYF
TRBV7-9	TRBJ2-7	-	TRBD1	TGTGCCAGCAGCGAGCCCAACCGGGACAGGGCCTCCTACGAGCAGTACTTC	CASSEPNRDRASYEQYF
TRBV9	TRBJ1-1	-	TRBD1	TGTGCCAGCAGTGTTAGCGGGACAGGGAACACCGGCCGTGAAGCTTTCTTT	CASSVSGTGNTGREAFF
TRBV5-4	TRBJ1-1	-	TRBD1	TGTGCCAGCAGCTCTTTCCGGGACAGCTCTGAAGCTTTCTTT	CASSSFRDSSEAFF
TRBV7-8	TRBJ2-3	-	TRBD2	TGTGCCAGCAGCCCCCCGGGACTAGCGGGAGCGCTCCTGCTCACAGATACGCAGTATTTT	CASSPPGLAGALLLTDTQYF
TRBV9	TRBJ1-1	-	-	TGTGCCAGCAGCGTAGGAGGTCAGAACACTGAAGCTTTCTTT	CASSVGGQNTEAFF
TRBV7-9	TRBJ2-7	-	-	TGTGCCAGCAGCTTAGCGTCCTCGGGGGTTACCTACGAGCAGTACTTC	CASSLASSGVTYEQYF
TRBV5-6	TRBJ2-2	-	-	TGTGCCAGCACCTCAATCGTTCTGGACACCGGGGAGCTGTTTTTT	CASTSIVLDTGELFF
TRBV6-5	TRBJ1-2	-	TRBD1	TGTGCCAGCAGTTACTCGACCGCAGGGGGCCGCTACACCTTC	CASSYSTAGGRYTF
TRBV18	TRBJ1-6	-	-	TGTGCCAGCTCACCGGGGGGTGCTTACTATAATTCACCCCTCCACTTT	CASSPGGAYYNSPLHF
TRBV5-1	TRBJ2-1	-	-	TGCGCCAGCAGCTTGGCCTCGTGGGGCTCCTACAATGAGCAGTTCTTC	CASSLASWGSYNEQFF
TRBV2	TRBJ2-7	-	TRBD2	TGTGCCAGCAGCCCCATGGGCTTAGCGGGGGGCGGCTACGAGCAGTACTTC	CASSPMGLAGGGYEQYF
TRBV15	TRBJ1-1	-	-	TGTGCCACCAGCGCTTTTCAGGGTGTGGCTTTCTTT	CATSAFQGVAFF
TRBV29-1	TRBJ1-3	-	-	TGCAGCGGCCGGACAGTTACTACTGGAAACACCATATATTTT	CSGRTVTTGNTIYF
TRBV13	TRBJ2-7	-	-	TGTGCCAGCAGCCCGCCCCGGTCCTACGAGCAGTACTTC	CASSPPRSYEQYF
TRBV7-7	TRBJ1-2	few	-	TGTGCTAGCAGCTTAGAATTCCCTGGGTGGCGTGGCTACACCTTC	CASSLEFPGWRGYTF
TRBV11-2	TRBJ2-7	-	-	TGTGCCAGCAGCTTAGGGGCAGGGGGGTCCTACGAGCAGTACTTC	CASSLGAGGSYEQYF
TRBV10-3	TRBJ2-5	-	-	TGTGCCACCGGGGACTTCGAATCGGAGACCCAGTACTTC	CATGDFESETQYF
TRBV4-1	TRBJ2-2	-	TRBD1	TGCGCCAGCAGCCCCCGGGACAGACAGAACACCGGGGAGCTGTTTTTT	CASSPRDRQNTGELFF
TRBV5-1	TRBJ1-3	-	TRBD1	TGCGCCAGCAGCTTGCGTGGACAGGGGAGCGGAAACACCATATATTTT	CASSLRGQGSGNTIYF
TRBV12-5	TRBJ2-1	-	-	TGTGCTAGTGGTTTGGTAGGATGGAGCGGTGAGCAGTTCTTC	CASGLVGWSGEQFF
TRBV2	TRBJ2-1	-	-	TGTGCCAGCAGAGCTGGACCTACAGGATCCTACAATGAGCAGTTCTTC	CASRAGPTGSYNEQFF
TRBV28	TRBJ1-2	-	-	TGTGCCAGCAGTTTGCGGGGTCGAGGCTACACCTTC	CASSLRGRGYTF
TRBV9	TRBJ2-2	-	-	TGTGCCAGCAGCGGACTACAGGGAAAACGCACCGGGGAGCTGTTTTTT	CASSGLQGKRTGELFF